The 28 T cell receptor beta chains below come from one sample, sequenced in a study of T cell responses to AZD1222 COVID-19 vaccine. TCRdb's copy holds only in-frame clones and misses some; the assay was immunoSEQ multiplex PCR. The sample has about 140,000 clones; more than 80% are singletons. The sequencing used peripheral blood, collected on day 0 of MenACWY control vaccination. The source is an adult in good health.

The V gene is TRBV5-6, the J gene TRBJ2-7; D is possibly TRBD1 (6 bases). The CDR3 covers 13 residues. The germline V gene encodes CDR1 SGHDT and CDR2 YYEEEE. The V end lost 6 bases, the J end lost 5 bases, and 15 bases lay between the germline ends. CDR3 nucleotide sequence: TGTGCCAGCATAACACAGGGTTACAACGAGCAGTACTTC. As protein: CASITQGYNEQYF. Variable domain in full (rest from reference TRBV5-6 and TRBJ2-7): DAGVTQSPTHLIKTRGQQVTLRCSPKSGHDTVSWYQQALGQGPQFIFQYYEEEERQRGNFPDRFSGHQFPNYSSELNVNALLLGDSALYLCASITQGYNEQYFGPGTRLTVT.

The chain couples TRBV27 to TRBJ1-3; tentative D call: TRBD1 (5 bases). Per germline, CDR1 MNHEY and CDR2 SMNVEV (reference sequence). This CDR3 has 14 residues. Trimming took off 5 bases at V and 0 bases at J, with 8 bases between the two ends. The CDR3 spells CASSPQVSGNTIYF. The CDR3 coding sequence is TGTGCCAGCAGTCCACAGGTCTCTGGAAACACCATATATTTT.

V usage is TRBV7-9 and J usage is TRBJ1-1; D unclear. The V and J ends lost 0 bases and 0 bases respectively, with 11 bases between them. The CDR3 length is 16 residues. Germline V gives CDR1 SEHNR, CDR2 FQNEAQ (reference sequence). DNA of the CDR3: TGTGCCAGCAGCTTAGCCCTCGGCGGATTGAACACTGAAGCTTTCTTT. Translated: CASSLALGGLNTEAFF.

The V gene is TRBV7-3, the J gene TRBJ1-5, with 8 nucleotides matching TRBD1. This CDR3 region has 15 residues. V shed 2 bases and J 6 bases; nucleotides not matched to a gene: 6. CDR1 and CDR2 (germline): SGHTA, FQGTGA. The CDR3 protein is CASSLSSRGPQPQHF. The CDR3 coding sequence is TGTGCCAGCAGCTTATCCTCCAGGGGGCCTCAGCCCCAGCATTTT.

This chain joins TRBV2 and TRBJ1-2, with D unclear. V gave up 5 bases and J gave up 6 bases, with 7 bases separating them. The germline CDR1 and CDR2 sequences are SNHLY and FYNNEI. The CDR3 is 11 amino acids. The CDR3 region has the DNA TGTGCCAGCAGTTGGTATGATGGCTACACCTTC. This gives the protein CASSWYDGYTF. The whole variable domain, filled in from reference TRBV2 and TRBJ1-2, reads EPEVTQTPSHQVTQMGQEVILRCVPISNHLYFYWYRQILGQKVEFLVSFYNNEISEKSEIFDDQFSVERPDGSNFTLKIRSTKLEDSAMYFCASSWYDGYTFGSGTRLTVV.

This CDR3 reads CASRRGQGETQYF. The CDR3 coding sequence is TGTGCCAGCCGAAGAGGACAGGGCGAGACCCAGTACTTC. J is TRBJ2-5 and V is TRBV18, with 8 bases identical to TRBD1. Germline loops: CDR1 KGHSH, CDR2 LQKENI. The CDR3 totals 13 residues. The J segment lost 5 bases and the V segment lost 8 bases, leaving 7 bases of the junction unmatched.

The DNA of the CDR3 is TGTGCCAGCAGCTTGTGGACCCCTAACTATGGCTACACCTTC. Translation: CASSLWTPNYGYTF. The chain couples TRBV7-2 to TRBJ1-2; D gene uncertain. The germline V gene encodes CDR1 SGHTA and CDR2 FQGNSA. V gave up 3 bases and J gave up 0 bases, with 8 bases separating them. The CDR3 is 14 amino acids.

Written as DNA, the CDR3 is TGTGCCAGCAGACAGCAGGGGCCGGGTGGCTACACCTTC. This gives the protein CASRQQGPGGYTF. The chain carries TRBV7-2 and TRBJ1-2; possible D gene TRBD1, 6 bases. V lost 6 bases, J lost 7 bases, and 15 bases lay in between. The CDR3 length is 13 residues. Per the germline V gene, CDR1 is SGHTA and CDR2 is FQGNSA.

The chain joins TRBV19 to TRBJ1-5; D uncertain. Trimming cost V 3 bases and J 2 bases, with 8 bases left between them. This CDR3 is 14 amino acids long. Germline values: CDR1 LNHDA, CDR2 SQIVND (reference sequence). The CDR3, as DNA: TGTGCCAGTAGTATTTCCAAACGCAATCAGCCCCAGCATTTT. Amino acid sequence: CASSISKRNQPQHF. The full variable domain, rest sourced from reference TRBV19 and TRBJ1-5, is DGGITQSPKYLFRKEGQNVTLSCEQNLNHDAMYWYRQDPGQGLRLIYYSQIVNDFQKGDIAEGYSVSREKKESFPLTVTSAQKNPTAFYLCASSISKRNQPQHFGDGTRLSIL.

This chain connects TRBV2 to TRBJ2-2; D is possibly TRBD2 (5 bases). This CDR3 is built from 17 residues. Trimming cost V 1 base and J 8 bases, with 20 bases left between them. The germline V gene has CDR1 SNHLY and CDR2 FYNNEI. The CDR3 DNA is TGTGCCAGCAGTGAAGTAGGATCGGGGAAGGTCGTGGGGGAGCTGTTTTTT. It yields the protein CASSEVGSGKVVGELFF. The complete variable domain, with remaining parts taken from reference TRBV2 and TRBJ2-2, reads EPEVTQTPSHQVTQMGQEVILRCVPISNHLYFYWYRQILGQKVEFLVSFYNNEISEKSEIFDDQFSVERPDGSNFTLKIRSTKLEDSAMYFCASSEVGSGKVVGELFFGEGSRLTVL.

The CDR3 spells CASSHQTGGAETQYF. The CDR3 DNA follows: TGTGCCAGCAGCCACCAAACAGGGGGCGCGGAGACCCAGTACTTC. This chain connects TRBV3-1 (or the pseudogene TRBV3-2) to TRBJ2-5; 9 positions match TRBD1. CDR3 length: 15 amino acids. Germline V gene sequence: CDR1 LGHDT, CDR2 YNNKEL (reference sequence). J gave up 5 bases and V 3 bases, and 7 bases lay outside the gene matches.

The chain is built from TRBV11-2 and TRBJ1-2, with unresolved D. With 5 bases removed from V and 6 bases from J, the gap between germline ends came to 16 bases. CDR3 length equals 14 residues. Germline values: CDR1 SGHAT, CDR2 FQNNGV. The CDR3 loop reads CASSPFSASNGYTF. CDR3 nucleotide sequence: TGTGCCAGCAGCCCGTTTTCGGCCAGTAATGGCTACACCTTC.

This rearrangement joins TRBV19 to TRBJ2-3; a possible D gene is TRBD2 (6 bases). V was cut by 1 base and J by 4 bases, with 15 bases left in between. Germline values: CDR1 LNHDA, CDR2 SQIVND (reference sequence). The CDR3 totals 16 residues. The CDR3: CASSIAAGTPPDTQYF. CDR3 sequence (DNA): TGTGCCAGTAGTATAGCGGCGGGGACTCCCCCAGATACGCAGTATTTT.

V is TRBV12-5 and J is TRBJ1-5; D possibly corresponds to TRBD1 (5 bases). The CDR3 consists of 20 residues. Trimming removed 4 bases at V and 0 bases at J, with 25 bases between. The germline gives CDR1 LGHNT, CDR2 FRNRAP. CDR3 DNA: TGTGCTAGTGGTTGGGTGGATGTCTTGGCAGGGCCATTTAGCAATCAGCCCCAGCATTTT. Amino acid sequence: CASGWVDVLAGPFSNQPQHF. The variable domain in full, completed from reference TRBV12-5 and TRBJ1-5, reads DARVTQTPRHKVTEMGQEVTMRCQPILGHNTVFWYRQTMMQGLELLAYFRNRAPLDDSGMPKDRFSAEMPDATLATLKIQPSEPRDSAVYFCASGWVDVLAGPFSNQPQHFGDGTRLSIL.

V usage is TRBV10-3 and J usage is TRBJ1-5; D unclear. V was shortened by 8 bases and J by 7 bases, with 15 bases between the two germline ends. Looked up from germline, CDR1 is ENHRY and CDR2 is SYGVKD. This CDR3 comprises 13 residues. The CDR3 coding sequence is TGTGCCATCGGAGCGGCAGCTCGACAGCCCCAGCATTTT. Residues: CAIGAAARQPQHF.

CDR3: CASSPRLGGTEAFF. For the CDR3, the DNA is TGTGCCAGCAGCCCCCGACTGGGGGGCACTGAAGCTTTCTTT. V is TRBV9 and J is TRBJ1-1, with a weak D call TRBD1 (5 bases). CDR1 is SGDLS, CDR2 YYNGEE, per germline. Trimming left V 4 bases short and J 4 bases short, with 14 bases between. CDR3 length equals 14 residues.

The rearrangement joins TRBV4-1 to TRBJ1-2; D not resolved. Germline V gene sequence: CDR1 MGHRA, CDR2 YSYEKL. Trimming took off 4 bases at V and 6 bases at J, with 15 bases between the two ends. This CDR3 is 14 amino acids long. CDR3 residues: CASSPSPGVDGYTF. The CDR3 DNA reads as TGCGCCAGCAGCCCAAGCCCCGGGGTGGATGGCTACACCTTC.

The gene calls are TRBV5-1 and TRBJ1-1; 9 bases align to TRBD1. V lost 5 bases to trimming and J lost 6 bases; unmatched junction nucleotides: 5. The CDR3 spans 13 residues. Germline V gives CDR1 SGHRS, CDR2 YFSETQ. This chain's CDR3 is CASSYDRGAEAFF. DNA for the CDR3: TGCGCCAGCAGTTACGACAGGGGGGCTGAAGCTTTCTTT.

The chain carries TRBV19 and TRBJ1-2; maybe TRBD1 (6 bases). The length of the CDR3 is 15 residues. Germline values: CDR1 LNHDA, CDR2 SQIVND (reference sequence). The ends were cut back, 4 bases at V and 7 bases at J, with 19 bases in the middle. DNA for the CDR3: TGTGCCAGTAGTAAGGACGTCAGGGGTGTCTTTGGCTACACCTTC. Amino acids: CASSKDVRGVFGYTF.

V and J are TRBV7-8 and TRBJ2-7; D may be TRBD2 (6 bases). The CDR3 consists of 14 residues. Between the trimmed V and J ends, which lost 7 bases and 0 bases, there was a span of 13 bases. Germline-derived CDR1 and CDR2 are SGHVS and FQNEAQ. The CDR3: CASTSRRGSYEQYF. The DNA for the CDR3 is TGTGCCAGCACCTCACGGCGGGGCTCCTACGAGCAGTACTTC.

The chain is built from TRBV6-2 or TRBV6-3 and TRBJ1-6; 10 bases line up with TRBD1. Germline V gives CDR1 MNHEY, CDR2 SVGEGT. V was pared by 6 bases and J by 10 bases, with 9 bases of the junction left unmatched. This CDR3 is 15 amino acids long. The chain's CDR3 is CASSAPGQGRSPLHF. The CDR3 DNA is TGTGCCAGCAGCGCACCGGGACAGGGGCGATCACCCCTCCACTTT.

CDR3 in amino acids: CASSLDSRSTDTQYF. CDR3 DNA sequence: TGTGCCAGCAGCTTGGACTCACGAAGCACAGATACGCAGTATTTT. This rearrangement joins TRBV7-6 to TRBJ2-3, with a tentative D call TRBD2 (5 bases). Germline loops: CDR1 SGHVS, CDR2 FNYEAQ. Trimming removed 3 bases from V and 0 bases from J, with 10 bases in between. The CDR3 consists of 15 residues.

This clone was seen only once. The chain combines TRBV5-1 with TRBJ2-3, with D unclear. Germline lookup yields CDR1 SGHRS and CDR2 YFSETQ. The CDR3 length is 12 residues. Trimming removed 4 bases at V and 1 base at J, with 4 bases between. The DNA of the CDR3 is TGCGCCAGCAGCATGCGCACAGATACGCAGTATTTT. This encodes CASSMRTDTQYF.

The chain carries TRBV29-1 and TRBJ1-2; D is unclear. CDR1 is SQVTM, CDR2 ANQGSEA, per germline. V was pared by 4 bases and J by 2 bases, with 8 bases between. There are 12 residues in the CDR3. The CDR3 region is CSVVPENYGYTF. CDR3 nucleotides: TGCAGCGTTGTGCCCGAGAACTATGGCTACACCTTC.

The V call is TRBV5-6, the J call TRBJ2-3; 7 bases line up with TRBD2. This CDR3 comprises 14 residues. Germline values: CDR1 SGHDT, CDR2 YYEEEE. The V gene end was trimmed by 1 base and the J gene end by 4 bases; junction bases not matched to a gene: 3. The CDR3 region has the DNA TGTGCCAGCAGCTTGAAGGGAGGGTCAGATACGCAGTATTTT. It specifies CASSLKGGSDTQYF.

The chain is built from TRBV5-1 and TRBJ1-1; no clear D gene. The germline gives CDR1 SGHRS, CDR2 YFSETQ. Trimming removed 4 bases at V and 1 base at J, with 14 bases between. There are 15 residues in the CDR3. The CDR3 region has the DNA TGCGCCAGCAGCCCCCATGATGGGGAGAACACTGAAGCTTTCTTT. This sequence encodes CASSPHDGENTEAFF.

The chain couples TRBV28 to TRBJ1-2; D is unclear. The V end lost 3 bases, the J end lost 4 bases, and 15 bases lay between the germline ends. The CDR3 is 15 amino acids. Germline V lookup: CDR1 MDHEN, CDR2 SYDVKM. CDR3 amino acids: CASSFSFDGIYGYTF. The CDR3 region has the DNA TGTGCCAGCAGTTTTAGTTTTGACGGGATCTATGGCTACACCTTC.

The chain employs TRBV9 and TRBJ1-1, with D uncertain. Per the germline V gene, CDR1 is SGDLS and CDR2 is YYNGEE. The CDR3 covers 16 residues. V lost 0 bases and J lost 1, with 13 bases in between. The CDR3 loop reads CASSVGGGTWNTEAFF. The CDR3 DNA is TGTGCCAGCAGCGTAGGCGGCGGAACTTGGAACACTGAAGCTTTCTTT.